The text below deals with one T cell receptor beta chain. Trimming took 0 bases from V and 5 from J, leaving 12 bases between them. CDR1 and CDR2 (germline): SGHRS, YFSETQ. This CDR3 has 15 amino acids. The sample is drawn from a study of blood T cell repertoires in COVID-19. Study details: COVID-19 samples from acute and convalescent phases originated in the United States, Italy and Spain. From T cells, B-cell-depleted T cells, or PBMCs came the material, which was cDNA or gDNA.

In the original workflow: Amplification with reference gene primers provided the estimates of nucleated cell counts. Measured with immunoSEQ multiplex PCR; TCRdb has only the in-frame clones, and not every one. V and J calls and clone size are copied from that table; D and trimming were computed from the DNA. The repertoire holds about 210,000 clones, with 70% to 90% as singletons. The specimen sequenced was peripheral blood. This chain connects TRBV5-1 to TRBJ1-5; D possibly corresponds to TRBD1 (5 bases). The TCR originated in a woman between 35 and 50 years old with acute or convalescent COVID-19. For the CDR3, the DNA is TGCGCCAGCAGCTTGGCCGGGGGGTTTTATCAGCCCCAGCATTTT. Its translation is CASSLAGGFYQPQHF.